Sequencing of this T cell receptor beta chain was carried out in a study of OX40 agonist ivuxolimab in advanced cancers. About the study: Hepatocellular carcinoma, melanoma, renal cell or head and neck cancer affected the dose-escalation patients.

Collection of blood occurred at baseline, at cycle 4 day 1, and at cycle 7 day 1. This clone was picked up one time. Its antigen is not known. Whole-study findings and limits: On average, a greater number of expanded clones characterised CD8+ T cells relative to CD4+.

TCRdb's table, derived via immunoSEQ multiplex PCR, lists solely in-frame clones and lacks some. The sample has roughly 98,000 clones, approximately 83% seen once. Here the sequenced sample was CD4+ or CD8+ T cells sorted from blood, taken in a trial of the OX40 agonist ivuxolimab. The source is an adult with an advanced solid tumor such as melanoma, head and neck, liver or kidney cancer.

The CDR3 bases are TGTGCCAGCAGCCCCCGAACCAAGGTATGGGGATCGGACACCGGGGAGCTGTTTTTT. Translation: CASSPRTKVWGSDTGELFF. V is TRBV7-9 and J is TRBJ2-2; D is unclear. Germline CDR1 is SEHNR and CDR2 is FQNEAQ (reference sequence). V gave up 5 bases and J gave up 3 bases, with 25 bases separating them. This CDR3 has 19 residues.